The clone carrying this T cell receptor beta chain was found once. Its target is unknown. The sample is drawn from a study of cytomegalovirus exposure and HLA in healthy donors. General observations from the study: Most TCR beta V segments were productive about 87% or about 30% of the time in an earlier analysis.

PCR amplification relied on 60 Vbeta primers (plus 13 Jbeta primers). Sequencing was performed with immunoSEQ multiplex PCR; in TCRdb, only in-frame clones are kept and a portion is missing. The table has some 270,000 clones, roughly 80% seen once; the top ten hold roughly 0.31%. V was trimmed by 5 bases and J by 3 bases, leaving 18 bases between them. CDR3 length: 16 residues. Germline-derived CDR1 and CDR2 are SGHAT and FQNNGV. V gene TRBV11-2 combines with J gene TRBJ2-3, with a possible D match to TRBD1 (7 bases). The sequenced sample was PBMCs. This receptor was taken from a girl aged 2 to 9 in good health and CMV-seronegative. The CDR3 is CASSQRTGGGTDTQYF. The CDR3 DNA follows: TGTGCCAGCAGCCAACGGACAGGAGGGGGAACAGATACGCAGTATTTT.